This passage covers 29 T cell receptor beta chains from one sample sequenced in a study of long-term antiretroviral therapy in people with HIV. Running of the v3.0 immunoSEQ assay took place at survey level. The protocol was immunoSEQ multiplex PCR, while the TCRdb copy is restricted to in-frame clones and leaves out a portion. Among about 28,000 clones, approximately 83% were seen once, and the ten largest hold approximately 10%. The sample here was unsorted PBMCs, taken 2.8 years after starting antiretroviral therapy. Receptor source: a man aged 25 to 40 with HIV.

The rearrangement links TRBV10-3 to TRBJ2-3; TRBD2 might be the D (6 bases). CDR3 length: 15 amino acids. Trimming took off 10 bases at V and 2 bases at J, with 19 bases between the two ends. The germline V gene encodes CDR1 ENHRY and CDR2 SYGVKD. In DNA form, the CDR3 reads TGTGCCACCAAGGGGAATGCGGGATTCACAGATACGCAGTATTTT. Translation: CATKGNAGFTDTQYF.

The chain uses TRBV6-1 and TRBJ1-2, with a tentative D call TRBD1 (5 bases). Germline CDR1 reads MNHNS; CDR2 reads SASEGT. The CDR3 covers 14 residues. The V and J ends lost 4 bases and 1 base respectively, with 10 bases between them. CDR3 bases: TGTGCCAGCAGTGGCGACAGAGTTAACTATGGCTACACCTTC. The encoded protein is CASSGDRVNYGYTF.

The chain uses TRBV9 and TRBJ2-2; TRBD2 aligns across 14 bases. V was pared by 7 bases and J by 6 bases, with 2 bases of the junction left unmatched. From germline, CDR1 is SGDLS and CDR2 YYNGEE. This CDR3 is 14 amino acids long. The CDR3 here is CASRLAGGSGELFF. CDR3 in DNA: TGTGCCAGCCGACTAGCGGGAGGGTCCGGGGAGCTGTTTTTT.

The rearrangement uses TRBV27 and TRBJ1-5; D not certain. Germline V gene data show CDR1 as MNHEY and CDR2 as SMNVEV (reference sequence). Trimming cost V 5 bases and J 4 bases, with 9 bases left between them. The CDR3 is 13 amino acids. The CDR3 bases are TGTGCCAGCAGTAATCCCGGGAATCAGCCCCAGCATTTT. The encoded protein is CASSNPGNQPQHF.

The rearrangement links TRBV28 to TRBJ2-7, with 7 bases lining up with TRBD2. Germline trimming cut 6 bases from V and 2 bases from J; bases unmatched to any gene: 13. Germline V CDR1 and CDR2: MDHEN, SYDVKM. The CDR3 length is 16 residues. This CDR3 is CASSLLSGGPTYEQYF. The CDR3 DNA sequence: TGTGCCAGCAGCTTACTATCGGGGGGACCTACCTACGAGCAGTACTTC.

The chain has TRBV18 and TRBJ2-2, with TRBD2 identical over 9 bases. In germline, CDR1 is KGHSH, CDR2 LQKENI. Germline trimming cut 3 bases from V and 4 bases from J; bases unmatched to any gene: 3. The CDR3 runs to 15 residues. The CDR3 here is CASSPVAGATGELFF. Written as DNA, the CDR3 is TGTGCCAGCTCACCTGTAGCGGGAGCCACCGGGGAGCTGTTTTTT.

The rearrangement joins TRBV9 to TRBJ2-2, with 7 bases identical to TRBD1. The CDR3 loop spans 17 amino acids. Germline CDR1 is SGDLS and CDR2 is YYNGEE. The ends lost 1 base at V and 5 bases at J; junction bases unmatched: 11. Written as DNA, the CDR3 is TGTGCCAGCAGCGTATTACATGACGTCAGGGGGACCGGGGAGCTGTTTTTT. Residues: CASSVLHDVRGTGELFF.

CDR3 sequence: CASSPSGRITDTQYF. The CDR3 nucleotides read TGTGCCAGCAGCCCTAGCGGGAGAATCACAGATACGCAGTATTTT. The chain uses TRBV13 and TRBJ2-3; 10 nucleotides match TRBD2. With V trimmed by 5 bases and J by 2 bases, 4 bases remained unmatched. Germline assignment: CDR1 PRHDT and CDR2 FYEKMQ (reference sequence). The CDR3 extends over 15 amino acids.

The rearrangement links TRBV27 to TRBJ2-1; 7 nucleotides align to TRBD2. Germline V CDR1 and CDR2: MNHEY, SMNVEV (reference sequence). This CDR3 is built from 18 residues. Trimming cost V 6 bases and J 0 bases; bases outside gene matches: 14. This CDR3 reads CASRSRDYTQSSYNEQFF. DNA for the CDR3: TGTGCCAGCAGAAGCCGGGACTATACCCAGAGCTCCTACAATGAGCAGTTCTTC.

This chain links TRBV6-1 with TRBJ2-7; D not certain. Per germline, CDR1 MNHNS and CDR2 SASEGT. The CDR3 spans 11 residues. The germline V and J ends were trimmed by 6 bases and 2 bases, with 5 bases remaining between them. The CDR3 DNA sequence: TGTGCCAGCAGGACGGCCTACGAGCAGTACTTC. Its translation: CASRTAYEQYF.

This rearrangement joins TRBV7-8 to TRBJ1-1; a weak D match, TRBD1 (6 bases). V gave up 3 bases and J gave up 2 bases, with 16 bases separating them. This CDR3 spans 16 amino acids. Per the germline V gene, CDR1 is SGHVS and CDR2 is FQNEAQ. DNA of the CDR3: TGTGCCAGCAGCTTTTCCGAGGGGGGAGGCAACACTGAAGCTTTCTTT. Amino acids: CASSFSEGGGNTEAFF.

The V gene is TRBV7-2, the J gene TRBJ2-1; 9 nucleotides match TRBD2. V dropped 5 bases and J dropped 5; count of bases not matched to a gene: 7. Germline V gene data show CDR1 as SGHTA and CDR2 as FQGNSA. The CDR3 is 15 residues long. CDR3 loop: CASSLGLAKNNEQFF. CDR3 nucleotide sequence: TGTGCCAGCAGCCTGGGACTAGCTAAAAACAATGAGCAGTTCTTC.

The chain joins TRBV6-6 to TRBJ1-5, with D possibly matching TRBD1 (5 bases). The CDR3 is 14 amino acids. Trimming left V 5 bases short and J 2 bases short, with 10 bases between. Germline V gene sequence: CDR1 MNHNY, CDR2 SVGAGI (reference sequence). The DNA of the CDR3 is TGTGCCAGCAGTCGGGGGGTTGGCAATCAGCCCCAGCATTTT. Residues: CASSRGVGNQPQHF.

The V and J genes are TRBV6-5 and TRBJ1-1; D unresolved. Germline CDR1 and CDR2: MNHEY and SVGAGI. Deletions cut 5 bases from V and 5 bases from J, with 9 bases between. This CDR3 contains 12 residues. CDR3 residues: CASSTGFTEAFF. CDR3 coding DNA: TGTGCCAGCAGTACGGGATTTACTGAAGCTTTCTTT.

This chain links TRBV28 with TRBJ1-1; TRBD1 is a possible D gene (5 bases). CDR3 size: 14 residues. The germline V gene encodes CDR1 MDHEN and CDR2 SYDVKM. The V end was cut by 1 base, the J end by 2 bases, with 8 bases between. DNA of the CDR3: TGTGCCAGCAGTTTATTAGGGGACAACACTGAAGCTTTCTTT. Encoded protein: CASSLLGDNTEAFF.

The chain recombines TRBV5-5 with TRBJ1-5; 12 bases map to TRBD1. Germline trimming cut 4 bases from V and 6 bases from J; bases unmatched to any gene: 8. This CDR3 contains 16 residues. Germline loops: CDR1 SGHKS, CDR2 YYEKEE (reference sequence). CDR3 residues: CASSPGQGALIQPQHF. The CDR3 coding sequence is TGTGCCAGCAGCCCGGGACAGGGGGCTCTTATTCAGCCCCAGCATTTT.

The CDR3 sequence is CASSLSPQGSQGGYTF. The CDR3 DNA is TGCGCCAGCAGCTTGTCGCCACAGGGGTCGCAGGGTGGCTACACCTTC. The V gene is TRBV5-1, the J gene TRBJ1-2, with 7 bases identical to TRBD1. CDR1 and CDR2 from the germline V gene are SGHRS and YFSETQ. The CDR3 length is 16 residues. V gave up 1 base and J gave up 7 bases; unmatched junction bases: 13.

DNA of the CDR3: TGTGCCAGCAGTGCGGGACAGCAAGAAGCTTTCTTT. The encoded protein is CASSAGQQEAFF. The genes are TRBV6-5 and TRBJ1-1, with 7 bases that match TRBD1. The germline V gene encodes CDR1 MNHEY and CDR2 SVGAGI. Losses at the gene ends were 5 bases for V and 8 bases for J; bases not matched to a gene: 5. The CDR3 consists of 12 residues.

The chain is built from TRBV29-1 and TRBJ1-1, with D uncertain. Trimming left V 2 bases short and J 0 bases short, with 7 bases between. The CDR3 is made up of 13 amino acids. Germline V gives CDR1 SQVTM, CDR2 ANQGSEA. CDR3: CSVERALNTEAFF. For the CDR3, the DNA is TGCAGCGTTGAAAGGGCCCTGAACACTGAAGCTTTCTTT.

The V call is TRBV28, the J call TRBJ1-3, with D uncertain. Trimming left V 6 bases short and J 0 bases short, with 9 bases between. Germline V gene data show CDR1 as MDHEN and CDR2 as SYDVKM. This CDR3 has 14 residues. The CDR3 DNA reads TGTGCCAGCAGAACCGGGTTCTCTGGAAACACCATATATTTT. This sequence encodes CASRTGFSGNTIYF.

The V and J genes are TRBV20-1 and TRBJ1-1; D ambiguous. Germline loops: CDR1 DFQATT, CDR2 SNEGSKA (reference sequence). V was clipped by 7 bases and J by 7 bases, with 10 bases between them. CDR3 length: 10 amino acids. Written as DNA, the CDR3 is TGCAGTGTTCCTGGGATTGAAGCTTTCTTT. The encoded protein is CSVPGIEAFF.

The chain uses TRBV7-6 and TRBJ2-5; no reliable D call. The germline CDR1 and CDR2 sequences are SGHVS and FNYEAQ. This CDR3 spans 14 amino acids. V lost 1 base to trimming and J lost 5 bases, with 11 bases between them. CDR3 coding DNA: TGTGCCAGCAGCTTAGGGTCCTACCCGGAGACCCAGTACTTC. It specifies CASSLGSYPETQYF.

V usage is TRBV5-4 and J usage is TRBJ1-5, with TRBD1 as a possible D gene (5 bases). Germline V gene sequence: CDR1 SGHNT, CDR2 YYREEE (reference sequence). V was trimmed by 1 base and J by 7 bases, leaving 15 bases between them. The CDR3 runs to 15 residues. The DNA for the CDR3 is TGTGCCAGCAGCTTGAGCCCCAGGGTTGAGCAGCCCCAGCATTTT. Its protein product is CASSLSPRVEQPQHF.

This clone showed up just once. The V and J genes are TRBV27 and TRBJ2-7; tentative D call: TRBD1 (6 bases). This CDR3 contains 13 residues. CDR1 is MNHEY and CDR2 is SMNVEV in the germline V gene (reference sequence). The ends were cut back, 2 bases at V and 6 bases at J, with 11 bases in the middle. The CDR3 region is CASSLTTGREQYF. The CDR3 DNA is TGTGCCAGCAGTTTAACTACAGGGCGCGAGCAGTACTTC.

V and J are TRBV7-9 and TRBJ2-5; the match to TRBD2 covers 11 bases. Germline assignment: CDR1 SEHNR and CDR2 FQNEAQ (reference sequence). Trimming at V came to 5 bases and at J to 3 bases, leaving 5 bases not matched to a gene. There are 15 residues in the CDR3. CDR3 DNA: TGTGCCAGCAGCCCGGGACTAGCGGAGAAAGAGACCCAGTACTTC. Protein sequence: CASSPGLAEKETQYF.

The chain has TRBV7-9 and TRBJ2-1; 8 bases map to TRBD1. J was trimmed by 0 bases and V by 3 bases; bases with no gene match: 4. Germline V gives CDR1 SEHNR, CDR2 FQNEAQ (reference sequence). The CDR3 runs 16 residues. The CDR3 nucleotides read TGTGCCAGCAGCTTGTATACAGGGGGCTCCTACAATGAGCAGTTCTTC. Translated, it gives CASSLYTGGSYNEQFF.

The rearrangement joins TRBV28 to TRBJ1-1; no definite D call. Trimming removed 5 bases from V and 10 bases from J, with 11 bases in between. Germline CDR1 MDHEN, CDR2 SYDVKM. There are 11 residues in the CDR3. The CDR3 coding sequence is TGTGCCAGCAGTCAGCCCCTTCGAGCTTTCTTT. Translated, it gives CASSQPLRAFF.

The J gene is TRBJ1-2, the V gene TRBV2; TRBD1 aligns across 8 bases. Germline values: CDR1 SNHLY, CDR2 FYNNEI. This CDR3 spans 13 amino acids. Trimming at V came to 7 bases and at J to 3 bases, leaving 4 bases not matched to a gene. The CDR3 DNA follows: TGTGCCAGCACTGACAGGGGATACTATGGCTACACCTTC. This translates into CASTDRGYYGYTF.

The chain employs TRBV7-9 and TRBJ2-3; D might be TRBD2 (6 bases). The CDR3 runs 17 residues. The V end was cut by 4 bases, the J end by 6 bases, with 23 bases between. Germline CDR1 reads SEHNR; CDR2 reads FQNEAQ (reference sequence). The CDR3 reads CASSSGLRAPGVDTQYF. The CDR3 nucleotides are TGTGCCAGCAGCTCCGGCCTCAGGGCCCCGGGAGTCGATACGCAGTATTTT.